The 15 T cell receptor beta chains in this list originate from one sample, sequenced in a study of shared clonotypes between healthy human individuals. Data came from immunoSEQ multiplex PCR; TCRdb stores just in-frame clones and leaves some out. The data contain about half a million clones, 79% of them singletons. Sequencing was done on a sample of PBMCs. Source of these receptors: a woman aged 35 to 49 in good health. Some clones in this sample may be carry-over from other donors' samples.

The genes are TRBV9 and TRBJ2-2; D remains unclear. With 3 bases removed from V and 6 bases from J, the gap between germline ends came to 3 bases. Germline loops: CDR1 SGDLS, CDR2 YYNGEE. The CDR3 spans 11 residues. CDR3 sequence (DNA): TGTGCCAGCAGCGGAGCCGGGGAGCTGTTTTTT. It encodes CASSGAGELFF.

This chain uses TRBV6-1 with TRBJ1-5; 10 positions match TRBD1. With V trimmed by 6 bases and J by 7 bases, 6 bases remained unmatched. This CDR3 is built from 14 residues. Germline V gene sequence: CDR1 MNHNS, CDR2 SASEGT. In DNA, the CDR3 is TGTGCCAGCAGGGAGACAGGGGGCGGACAGCCCCAGCATTTT. Translating it yields CASRETGGGQPQHF.

This clone was seen once. J is TRBJ1-1 and V is TRBV7-6; D not resolved. Trimming removed 0 bases from V and 6 bases from J, with 8 bases in between. Per the germline V gene, CDR1 is SGHVS and CDR2 is FNYEAQ. The CDR3 contains 13 residues. The CDR3 sequence: CASSLALTAEAFF. The CDR3 DNA follows: TGTGCCAGCAGCTTAGCGCTCACAGCTGAAGCTTTCTTT.

V usage is TRBV4-3 and J usage is TRBJ2-1; perhaps TRBD2 as D (5 bases). CDR3 length: 16 residues. From germline, CDR1 is LGHNA and CDR2 YSLEER. The V end was cut by 0 bases, the J end by 7 bases, with 16 bases between. The CDR3 region has the DNA TGCGCCAGCAGCCAAGAGGGGAGTAGATGGGATAATGAGCAGTTCTTC. It encodes CASSQEGSRWDNEQFF.

The chain uses TRBV19 and TRBJ1-1; TRBD1 matches at 7 bases. The CDR3 has 13 residues. Germline V lookup: CDR1 LNHDA, CDR2 SQIVND (reference sequence). Trimming at V came to 6 bases and at J to 3 bases, leaving 4 bases not matched to a gene. This CDR3 reads CASRDRWYTEAFF. DNA for the CDR3: TGTGCCAGTAGGGACAGGTGGTACACTGAAGCTTTCTTT.

This rearrangement joins TRBV4-3 to TRBJ2-3; 10 bases align to TRBD2. The CDR3 covers 15 residues. In germline, CDR1 is LGHNA, CDR2 YSLEER. Trimming at V came to 1 base and at J to 8 bases, leaving 6 bases not matched to a gene. The CDR3 DNA reads as TGCGCCAGCAGCCAAGTACGGAAGCGGGAGGGTACGCAGTATTTT. It translates to CASSQVRKREGTQYF.

This chain links TRBV7-8 with TRBJ2-2; D tentatively fits TRBD1 or TRBD2 (6 bases each). The CDR3 sequence is 16 residues long. CDR1 SGHVS and CDR2 FQNEAQ come from the germline V gene. Trimming left V 1 base short and J 6 bases short, with 15 bases between. CDR3 nucleotides: TGTGCCAGCAGCTTAGTTGGGGGGCGGGGTTCCGGGGAGCTGTTTTTT. Protein product: CASSLVGGRGSGELFF.

There are a few counts of this clone. The chain links TRBV19 to TRBJ1-5; 7 nucleotides line up with TRBD1. Germline CDR1 and CDR2: LNHDA and SQIVND (reference sequence). The ends lost 6 bases at V and 7 bases at J; junction bases unmatched: 15. The CDR3 has 16 residues. CDR3 sequence reads: CASSLLETGTGQPQHF. The DNA of the CDR3 is TGTGCCAGTAGCCTACTGGAGACAGGGACTGGACAGCCCCAGCATTTT.

The V call is TRBV4-3, the J call TRBJ2-7; D may be TRBD2 (6 bases). The V gene's germline CDR1 is LGHNA and CDR2 YSLEER. The CDR3 is 21 amino acids. The germline V and J ends were trimmed by 3 bases and 0 bases, with 30 bases remaining between them. The CDR3 loop reads CASSHPRTSSGPKWSSYEQYF. CDR3 sequence (DNA): TGCGCCAGCAGCCATCCTAGGACATCGAGCGGGCCAAAGTGGAGCTCCTACGAGCAGTACTTC.

This clone came up a few times. The gene calls are TRBV7-9 and TRBJ1-1; a weak D match, TRBD1 (5 bases). The CDR3 length is 16 residues. Deletions cut 2 bases from V and 1 base from J, with 14 bases between. Germline values: CDR1 SEHNR, CDR2 FQNEAQ (reference sequence). The CDR3 DNA reads as TGTGCCAGCAGCTTATTGTGGGGCCCGCGGAACACTGAAGCTTTCTTT. This encodes CASSLLWGPRNTEAFF.

The chain couples TRBV19 to TRBJ1-5; tentatively, D is TRBD1 (5 bases). Germline V gene lookup returns CDR1 LNHDA and CDR2 SQIVND (reference sequence). The CDR3 length is 14 residues. Trimming left V 5 bases short and J 5 bases short, with 13 bases between. The CDR3 coding sequence is TGTGCCAGTAGTCGGACCGGGGCAGATCAGCCCCAGCATTTT. This encodes CASSRTGADQPQHF.

A single count supports this clone. J is TRBJ2-3 and V is TRBV4-2; weak D call: TRBD2 (5 bases). This CDR3 region has 14 residues. V was pared by 0 bases and J by 5 bases, with 9 bases between. Germline lookup yields CDR1 LGHNA and CDR2 YNFKEQ. The CDR3 sequence: CASSQDGEIDTQYF. CDR3 sequence (DNA): TGTGCCAGCAGCCAAGACGGGGAAATAGATACGCAGTATTTT.

The chain has TRBV19 and TRBJ1-4, with 8 bases fitting TRBD1. V gave up 6 bases and J gave up 5 bases; unmatched junction bases: 5. This CDR3 comprises 14 residues. Germline V gene data show CDR1 as LNHDA and CDR2 as SQIVND (reference sequence). The CDR3 bases are TGTGCCAGTAGCCCGACAGGGGAAAATGAAAAACTGTTTTTT. Its translation is CASSPTGENEKLFF.

The sample holds one count of this clone. The chain links TRBV2 to TRBJ1-1; D not certain. The CDR3 covers 14 residues. Trimming took off 3 bases at V and 1 base at J, with 9 bases between the two ends. Germline CDR1 and CDR2: SNHLY and FYNNEI. The CDR3 bases are TGTGCCAGCAGTGACCCGGGCCAGAACACTGAAGCTTTCTTT. It encodes CASSDPGQNTEAFF.

The CDR3 nucleotides are TGTGCCAGCAGCCCGGATTCGTTCTATGGCTACACCTTC. Protein: CASSPDSFYGYTF. The chain uses TRBV7-9 and TRBJ1-2, with D unclear. Trimming took off 5 bases at V and 4 bases at J, with 11 bases between the two ends. This CDR3 spans 13 amino acids. CDR1 SEHNR and CDR2 FQNEAQ come from the germline V gene (reference sequence).